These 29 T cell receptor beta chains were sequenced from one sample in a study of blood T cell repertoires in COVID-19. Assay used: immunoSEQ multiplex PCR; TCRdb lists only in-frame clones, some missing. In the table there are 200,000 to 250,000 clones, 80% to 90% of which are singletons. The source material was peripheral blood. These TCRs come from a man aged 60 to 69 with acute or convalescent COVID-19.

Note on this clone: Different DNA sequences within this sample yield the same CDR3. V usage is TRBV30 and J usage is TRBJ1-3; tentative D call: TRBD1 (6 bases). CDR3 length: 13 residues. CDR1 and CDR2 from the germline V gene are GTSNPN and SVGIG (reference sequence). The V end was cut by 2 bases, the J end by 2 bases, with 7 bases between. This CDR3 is CAWSRTAGNTIYF. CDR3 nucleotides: TGTGCCTGGAGTAGGACAGCTGGAAACACCATATATTTT. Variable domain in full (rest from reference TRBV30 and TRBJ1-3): SQTIHQWPATLVQPVGSPLSLECTVEGTSNPNLYWYRQAAGRGLQLLFYSVGIGQISSEVPQNLSASRPQDRQFILSSKKLLLSDSGFYLCAWSRTAGNTIYFGEGSWLTVV.

CDR3 amino acids: CASSGRGNEQFF. The CDR3 coding sequence is TGTGCCAGCAGCGGCCGGGGAAATGAGCAGTTCTTC. The chain employs TRBV5-6 and TRBJ2-1, with D tentatively TRBD2 (5 bases). V lost 4 bases and J 7 bases, leaving 9 bases between the germline ends. Germline V gives CDR1 SGHDT, CDR2 YYEEEE. This CDR3 has 12 amino acids.

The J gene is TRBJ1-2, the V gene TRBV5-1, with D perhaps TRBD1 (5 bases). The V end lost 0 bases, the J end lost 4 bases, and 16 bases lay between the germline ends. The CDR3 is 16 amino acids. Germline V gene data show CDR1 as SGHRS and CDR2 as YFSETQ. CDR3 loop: CASSLAVGGALYGYTF. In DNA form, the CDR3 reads TGCGCCAGCAGCTTGGCGGTAGGAGGGGCGCTCTATGGCTACACCTTC.

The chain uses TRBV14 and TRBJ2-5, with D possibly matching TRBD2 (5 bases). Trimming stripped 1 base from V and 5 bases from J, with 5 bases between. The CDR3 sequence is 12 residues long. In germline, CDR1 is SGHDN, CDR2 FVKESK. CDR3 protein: CASSQAGETQYF. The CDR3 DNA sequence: TGTGCCAGCAGCCAAGCGGGGGAGACCCAGTACTTC.

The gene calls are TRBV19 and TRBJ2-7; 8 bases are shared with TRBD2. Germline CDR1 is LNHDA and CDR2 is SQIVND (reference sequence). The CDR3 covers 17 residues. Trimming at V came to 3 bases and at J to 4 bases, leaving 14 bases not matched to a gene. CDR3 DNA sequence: TGTGCCAGTAGTATCCTTCCATTGACTAGCGTCTATTACGAGCAGTACTTC. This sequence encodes CASSILPLTSVYYEQYF.

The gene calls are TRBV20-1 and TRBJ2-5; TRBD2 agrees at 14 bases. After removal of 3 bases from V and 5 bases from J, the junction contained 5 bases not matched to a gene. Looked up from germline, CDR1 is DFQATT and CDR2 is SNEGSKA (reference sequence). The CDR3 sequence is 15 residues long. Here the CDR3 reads CSASLGLAGVETQYF. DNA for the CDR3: TGCAGTGCTAGTCTGGGACTAGCGGGAGTTGAGACCCAGTACTTC.

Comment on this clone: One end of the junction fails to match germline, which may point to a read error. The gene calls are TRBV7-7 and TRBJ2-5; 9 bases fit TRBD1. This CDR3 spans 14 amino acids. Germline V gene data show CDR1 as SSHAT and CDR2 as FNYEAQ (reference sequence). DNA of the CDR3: TGTGCTAGCAGCACACAGGGGGCGGAGGAGACCCAGTACTTC. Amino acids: CASSTQGAEETQYF. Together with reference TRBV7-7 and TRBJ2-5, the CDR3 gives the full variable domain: GAGVSQSPRYKVTKRGQDVTLRCDPISSHATLYWYQQALGQGPEFLTYFNYEAQPDKSGLPSDRFSAERPEGSISTLTIQRTEQRDSAMYRCASSTQGAEETQYFGPGTRLLVL.

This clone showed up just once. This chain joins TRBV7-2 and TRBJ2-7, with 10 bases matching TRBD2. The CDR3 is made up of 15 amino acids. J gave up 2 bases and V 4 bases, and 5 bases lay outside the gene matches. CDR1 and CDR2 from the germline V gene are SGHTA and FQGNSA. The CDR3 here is CASSSGTSAAYEQYF. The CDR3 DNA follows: TGTGCCAGCAGCTCGGGGACTAGCGCCGCCTACGAGCAGTACTTC.

The CDR3 reads CASSHREGSGNTIYF. In DNA, the CDR3 is TGCGCCAGCAGCCACCGAGAGGGTTCTGGAAACACCATATATTTT. The chain links TRBV4-3 to TRBJ1-3; D not certain. The CDR3 runs 15 residues. The germline V gene encodes CDR1 LGHNA and CDR2 YSLEER. V was trimmed by 3 bases and J by 1 base, leaving 10 bases between them.

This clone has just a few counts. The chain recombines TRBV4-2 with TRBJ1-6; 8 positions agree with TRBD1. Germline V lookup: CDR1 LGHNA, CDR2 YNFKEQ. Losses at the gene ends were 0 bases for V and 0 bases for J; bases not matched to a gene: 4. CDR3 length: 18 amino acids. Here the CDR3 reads CASSQDLQGASYNSPLHF. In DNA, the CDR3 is TGTGCCAGCAGCCAAGATTTGCAGGGGGCCTCCTATAATTCACCCCTCCACTTT.

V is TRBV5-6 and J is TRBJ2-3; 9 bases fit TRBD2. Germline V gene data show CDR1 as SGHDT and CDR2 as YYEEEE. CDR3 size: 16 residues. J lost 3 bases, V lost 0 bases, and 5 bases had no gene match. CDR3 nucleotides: TGTGCCAGCAGCTTGGTGCGGGAGGGGGGAACAGATACGCAGTATTTT. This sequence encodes CASSLVREGGTDTQYF.

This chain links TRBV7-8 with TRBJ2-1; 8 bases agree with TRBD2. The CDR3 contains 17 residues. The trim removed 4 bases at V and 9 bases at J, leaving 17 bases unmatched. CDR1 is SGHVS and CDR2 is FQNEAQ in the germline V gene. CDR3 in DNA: TGTGCCAGCAGCTCGGGCGTGCGGACTAGCCGCTCGGGTGAGCAGTTCTTC. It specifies CASSSGVRTSRSGEQFF.

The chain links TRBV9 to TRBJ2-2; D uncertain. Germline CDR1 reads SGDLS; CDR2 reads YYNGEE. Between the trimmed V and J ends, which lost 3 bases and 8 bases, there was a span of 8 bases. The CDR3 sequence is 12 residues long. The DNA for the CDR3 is TGTGCCAGCAGCGCGTCCGGTGGGGAGCTGTTTTTT. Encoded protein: CASSASGGELFF.

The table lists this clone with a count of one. Here the CDR3 reads CASSSYGGDEQYF. The CDR3 nucleotides read TGTGCCAGCAGTTCCTATGGCGGCGACGAGCAGTACTTC. The V gene is TRBV6-2 or TRBV6-3, the J gene TRBJ2-7; D ambiguous. The CDR3 has 13 residues. Trimming stripped 4 bases from V and 5 bases from J, with 12 bases between. Per the germline V gene, CDR1 is MNHEY and CDR2 is SVGEGT.

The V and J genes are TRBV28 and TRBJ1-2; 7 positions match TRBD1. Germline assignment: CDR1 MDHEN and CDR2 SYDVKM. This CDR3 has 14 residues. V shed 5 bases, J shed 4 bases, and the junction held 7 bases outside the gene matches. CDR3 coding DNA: TGTGCCAGCAGTCCGACCGGGACAGCCTATGGCTACACCTTC. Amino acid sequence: CASSPTGTAYGYTF.

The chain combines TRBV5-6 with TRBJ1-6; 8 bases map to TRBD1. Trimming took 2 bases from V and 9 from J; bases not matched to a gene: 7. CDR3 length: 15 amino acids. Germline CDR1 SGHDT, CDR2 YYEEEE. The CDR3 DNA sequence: TGTGCCAGCAGCTTAGTCCAGGGGGCTAGTTCACCCCTCCACTTT. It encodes CASSLVQGASSPLHF.

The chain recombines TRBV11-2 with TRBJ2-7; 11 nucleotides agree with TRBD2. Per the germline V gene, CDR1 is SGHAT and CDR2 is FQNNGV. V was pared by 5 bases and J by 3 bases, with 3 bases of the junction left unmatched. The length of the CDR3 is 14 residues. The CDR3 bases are TGTGCCAGCAGCGGCACTAGCGGGGGCTACGAGCAGTACTTC. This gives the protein CASSGTSGGYEQYF.

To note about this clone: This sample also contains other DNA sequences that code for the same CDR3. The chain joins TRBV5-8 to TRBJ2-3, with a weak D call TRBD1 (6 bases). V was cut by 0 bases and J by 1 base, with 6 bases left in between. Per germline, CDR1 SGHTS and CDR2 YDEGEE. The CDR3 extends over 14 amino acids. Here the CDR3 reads CASSLDRGTDTQYF. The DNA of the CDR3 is TGTGCCAGCAGCTTGGACAGGGGCACAGATACGCAGTATTTT. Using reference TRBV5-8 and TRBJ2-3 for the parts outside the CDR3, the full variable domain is EAGVTQSPTHLIKTRGQQATLRCSPISGHTSVYWYQQALGLGLQFLLWYDEGEERNRGNFPPRFSGRQFPNYSSELNVNALELEDSALYLCASSLDRGTDTQYFGPGTRLTVL.

This CDR3 reads CASSPGGLLNTGELFF. The CDR3 DNA is TGCGCCAGCAGTCCCGGGGGACTGTTGAACACCGGGGAGCTGTTTTTT. V gene TRBV5-1 combines with J gene TRBJ2-2, with D maybe TRBD2 (6 bases). V was clipped by 5 bases and J by 1 base, with 15 bases between them. Per germline, CDR1 SGHRS and CDR2 YFSETQ. The CDR3 is made up of 16 amino acids.

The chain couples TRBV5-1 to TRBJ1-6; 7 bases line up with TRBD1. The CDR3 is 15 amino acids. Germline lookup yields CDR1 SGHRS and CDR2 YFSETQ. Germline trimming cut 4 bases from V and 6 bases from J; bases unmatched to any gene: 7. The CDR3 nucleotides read TGCGCCAGCAGCCCGGGCCAGGGGGGTAATTCACCCCTCCACTTT. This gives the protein CASSPGQGGNSPLHF.

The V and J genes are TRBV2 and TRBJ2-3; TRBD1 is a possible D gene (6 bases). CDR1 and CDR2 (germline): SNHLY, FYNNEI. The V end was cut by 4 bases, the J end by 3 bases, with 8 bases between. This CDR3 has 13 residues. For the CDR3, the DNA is TGTGCCAGCAGTGGGCAGGGGACAGATACGCAGTATTTT. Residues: CASSGQGTDTQYF.

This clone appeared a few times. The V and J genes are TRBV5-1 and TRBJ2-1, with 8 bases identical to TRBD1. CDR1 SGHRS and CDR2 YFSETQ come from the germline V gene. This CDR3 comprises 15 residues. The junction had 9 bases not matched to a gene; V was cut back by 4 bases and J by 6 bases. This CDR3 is CASSNQGAVFNEQFF. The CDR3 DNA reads TGCGCCAGCAGCAACCAGGGGGCGGTATTCAATGAGCAGTTCTTC. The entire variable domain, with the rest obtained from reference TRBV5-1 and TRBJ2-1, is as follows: KAGVTQTPRYLIKTRGQQVTLSCSPISGHRSVSWYQQTPGQGLQFLFEYFSETQRNKGNFPGRFSGRQFSNSRSEMNVSTLELGDSALYLCASSNQGAVFNEQFFGPGTRLTVL.

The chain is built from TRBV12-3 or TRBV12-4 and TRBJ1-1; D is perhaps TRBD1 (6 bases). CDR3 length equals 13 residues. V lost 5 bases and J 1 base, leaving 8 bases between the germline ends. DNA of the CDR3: TGTGCCAGCAGTCAGGGGAGGAACACTGAAGCTTTCTTT. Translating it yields CASSQGRNTEAFF.

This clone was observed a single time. CDR3 amino acids: CASSFGGRPPNEQFF. CDR3 sequence (DNA): TGTGCCAGCAGTTTTGGTGGGAGGCCCCCCAATGAGCAGTTCTTC. The rearrangement links TRBV28 to TRBJ2-1; D may be TRBD2 (6 bases). The CDR3 contains 15 residues. Germline loops: CDR1 MDHEN, CDR2 SYDVKM. Trimming stripped 3 bases from V and 6 bases from J, with 15 bases between.

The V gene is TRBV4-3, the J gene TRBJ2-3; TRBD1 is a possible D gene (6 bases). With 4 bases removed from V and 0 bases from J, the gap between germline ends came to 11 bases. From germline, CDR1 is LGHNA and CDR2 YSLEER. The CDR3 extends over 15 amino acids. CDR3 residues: CASSPGRGSTDTQYF. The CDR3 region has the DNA TGCGCCAGCAGCCCCGGAAGGGGGAGCACAGATACGCAGTATTTT.

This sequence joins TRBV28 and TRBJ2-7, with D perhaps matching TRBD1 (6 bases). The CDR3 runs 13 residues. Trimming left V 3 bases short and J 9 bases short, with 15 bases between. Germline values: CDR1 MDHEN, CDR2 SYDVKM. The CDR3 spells CASSFQGQRRQYF. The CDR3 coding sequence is TGTGCCAGCAGTTTCCAAGGACAGAGGAGGCAGTACTTC.

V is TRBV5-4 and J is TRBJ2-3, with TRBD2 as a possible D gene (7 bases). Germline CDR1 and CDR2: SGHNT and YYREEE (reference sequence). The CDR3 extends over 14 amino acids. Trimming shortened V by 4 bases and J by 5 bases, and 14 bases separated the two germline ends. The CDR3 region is CASSLNGGQDTQYF. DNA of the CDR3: TGTGCCAGCAGCCTTAACGGGGGGCAAGATACGCAGTATTTT.

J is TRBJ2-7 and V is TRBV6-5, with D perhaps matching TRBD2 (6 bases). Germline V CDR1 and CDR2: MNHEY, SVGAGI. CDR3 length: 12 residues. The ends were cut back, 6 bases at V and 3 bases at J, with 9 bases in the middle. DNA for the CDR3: TGTGCCAGCAGGTACGGGAGCTACGAGCAGTACTTC. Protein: CASRYGSYEQYF.

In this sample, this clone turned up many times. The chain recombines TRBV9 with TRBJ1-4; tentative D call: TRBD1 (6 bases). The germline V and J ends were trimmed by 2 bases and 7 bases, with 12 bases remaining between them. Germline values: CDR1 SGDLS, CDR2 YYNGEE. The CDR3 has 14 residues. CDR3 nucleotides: TGTGCCAGCAGCGTGGACAGTAGGGGTGAAAAACTGTTTTTT. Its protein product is CASSVDSRGEKLFF.